Below, 30 T cell receptor beta chains from the same sample are listed, as sequenced in a study of T cells in Graves' hyperthyroidism and ophthalmopathy. TCR beta CDR3 sequences were amplified from RNA transcripts. During a first-round RT-PCR of the TCR CDR3, the HTBI primer set was used. TCRdb analysed the multiplex PCR reads with MiXCR anew, one entry per CDR3 protein. In the table there are 500,000 to 550,000 distinct CDR3 sequences, about 20% of which are singletons. The sample taken for sequencing was blood. These receptors were collected from a man in his late teens or twenties with Graves' hyperthyroidism.

The rearrangement links TRBV20-1 to TRBJ1-6, with TRBD1 matching 8 bases. The CDR3 extends over 17 amino acids. After removal of 3 bases from V and 7 bases from J, the junction contained 14 bases not matched to a gene. Germline lookup yields CDR1 DFQATT and CDR2 SNEGSKA (reference sequence). The CDR3 protein is CSASPNLDRGTNSPLHF. CDR3 nucleotide sequence: TGCAGTGCTAGCCCGAATCTTGACAGGGGCACCAATTCACCCCTCCACTTT.

This clonotype came up many times. The chain joins TRBV6-5 to TRBJ1-1; 7 nucleotides line up with TRBD1. After removal of 4 bases from V and 5 bases from J, the junction contained 10 bases not matched to a gene. Germline lookup yields CDR1 MNHEY and CDR2 SVGAGI. This CDR3 comprises 15 residues. CDR3 sequence reads: CASSLNRGSGTEAFF. The CDR3 DNA reads TGTGCCAGCAGTTTAAACAGGGGATCGGGGACTGAAGCTTTCTTT.

The sample holds many counts of this clonotype. The chain's CDR3 is CATSRETRQETQYF. The CDR3 DNA reads TGTGCCACCAGCAGAGAGACTAGACAAGAGACCCAGTACTTC. The rearrangement joins TRBV15 to TRBJ2-5, with D possibly TRBD2 on 6 matching bases. Per germline, CDR1 LNHNV and CDR2 YYDKDF (reference sequence). This CDR3 is built from 14 residues. With 0 bases removed from V and 2 bases from J, the gap between germline ends came to 7 bases. The full variable domain, in which reference TRBV15 and TRBJ2-5 provide the parts outside the CDR3, is DAMVIQNPRYQVTQFGKPVTLSCSQTLNHNVMYWYQQKSSQAPKLLFHYYDKDFNNEADTPDNFQSRRPNTSFCFLDIRSPGLGDTAMYLCATSRETRQETQYFGPGTRLLVL.

The chain couples TRBV3-1 to TRBJ1-1, with unresolved D. This CDR3 comprises 14 residues. Germline V gives CDR1 LGHDT, CDR2 YNNKEL (reference sequence). The ends were cut back, 4 bases at V and 7 bases at J, with 16 bases in the middle. DNA for the CDR3: TGTGCCAGCAGCCCCCTAAGGGAGAGCGGTGAAGCTTTCTTT. This gives the protein CASSPLRESGEAFF. The complete variable domain, with remaining parts taken from reference TRBV3-1 and TRBJ1-1, reads DTAVSQTPKYLVTQMGNDKSIKCEQNLGHDTMYWYKQDSKKFLKIMFSYNNKELIINETVPNRFSPKSPDKAHLNLHINSLELGDSAVYFCASSPLRESGEAFFGQGTRLTVV.

There are many counts of this clonotype. The CDR3 nucleotides read TGCGCCAGCAGCCAAGGAGGGGATCAGCCCCAGCATTTT. Amino acid sequence: CASSQGGDQPQHF. This rearrangement joins TRBV4-1 to TRBJ1-5, with a tentative D call TRBD1 (5 bases). Looked up from germline, CDR1 is MGHRA and CDR2 is YSYEKL. The CDR3 totals 13 residues. V lost 1 base, J lost 5 bases, and 6 bases lay in between.

This clonotype was counted at least ten times. The gene calls are TRBV6-1 and TRBJ2-4; no definite D call. Deletions cut 5 bases from V and 6 bases from J, with 5 bases between. The germline gives CDR1 MNHNS, CDR2 SASEGT. CDR3 size: 11 residues. Written as DNA, the CDR3 is TGTGCCAGCAGTTTAGGAAACATTCAGTACTTC. Translated, it gives CASSLGNIQYF.

The chain employs TRBV4-2 and TRBJ2-5; 7 nucleotides match TRBD2. V dropped 0 bases and J dropped 5; count of bases not matched to a gene: 6. CDR1 is LGHNA and CDR2 is YNFKEQ in the germline V gene. The CDR3 is made up of 15 amino acids. Written as DNA, the CDR3 is TGTGCCAGCAGCCAAGACGGACTAGGGTCGGAGACCCAGTACTTC. This codes for CASSQDGLGSETQYF.

This clonotype was counted ten times or more. The chain joins TRBV25-1 to TRBJ2-5, with a tentative D call TRBD2 (7 bases). The ends were cut back, 2 bases at V and 5 bases at J, with 18 bases in the middle. CDR1 is MGHDK, CDR2 SYGVNS, per germline. The CDR3 consists of 16 residues. In nucleotides, the CDR3 is TGTGCCAGCAGTGAAGGTTGGGGGGGCGCGGAGGAGACCCAGTACTTC. Protein: CASSEGWGGAEETQYF.

The chain employs TRBV20-1 and TRBJ2-7, with 8 bases aligning to TRBD1. Per the germline V gene, CDR1 is DFQATT and CDR2 is SNEGSKA (reference sequence). Trimming cost V 5 bases and J 2 bases; bases outside gene matches: 8. The CDR3 totals 14 residues. For the CDR3, the DNA is TGCAGTGCTCCCGACAGGGGCCAGACCTACGAGCAGTACTTC. This translates into CSAPDRGQTYEQYF.

This clonotype appeared a few times. This chain joins TRBV20-1 and TRBJ2-7, with D perhaps matching TRBD1 (6 bases). V was trimmed by 6 bases and J by 0 bases, leaving 27 bases between them. The CDR3 is 18 amino acids. The germline CDR1 and CDR2 sequences are DFQATT and SNEGSKA (reference sequence). In DNA form, the CDR3 reads TGCAGTGCCGATCCTTCGACTGACAGGCTCAATCCCTCCTACGAGCAGTACTTC. This sequence encodes CSADPSTDRLNPSYEQYF.

This clonotype was seen ten or more times. The chain recombines TRBV6-1 with TRBJ2-7; 11 nucleotides match TRBD2. The CDR3 has 14 residues. The V segment lost 7 bases and the J segment 7 bases; nucleotides outside the gene matches: 9. CDR1 MNHNS and CDR2 SASEGT come from the germline V gene. CDR3 amino acids: CASNLAGGREEQYF. The DNA for the CDR3 is TGTGCCAGCAACCTAGCGGGGGGCAGAGAAGAGCAGTACTTC.

This clonotype was counted at least ten times. The chain joins TRBV28 to TRBJ2-7, with 9 bases fitting TRBD1. The germline gives CDR1 MDHEN, CDR2 SYDVKM. J was trimmed by 3 bases and V by 5 bases; bases with no gene match: 2. The CDR3 extends over 13 amino acids. DNA for the CDR3: TGTGCCAGCAGTAGGGGACAGGGCTACGAGCAGTACTTC. It yields the protein CASSRGQGYEQYF.

This clonotype was seen ten or more times. V gene TRBV6-1 combines with J gene TRBJ1-6; TRBD1 might be the D (5 bases). Germline CDR1 and CDR2: MNHNS and SASEGT. The length of the CDR3 is 15 residues. With 7 bases removed from V and 4 bases from J, the gap between germline ends came to 14 bases. The CDR3 reads CASTRDLYYNSPLHF. The CDR3 DNA follows: TGTGCCAGCACCCGGGACCTTTATTATAATTCACCCCTCCACTTT.

This clonotype was recorded once. It may be a read error: a sequence one base away is much more abundant. Because the CDR3 is missing its conserved closing phenylalanine or tryptophan, this is likely a read error. V gene TRBV7-2 combines with J gene TRBJ1-6, with D tentatively TRBD1 (6 bases). The V end lost 5 bases, the J end lost 9 bases, and 14 bases lay between the germline ends. The CDR3 extends over 14 amino acids. CDR1 and CDR2 from the germline V gene are SGHTA and FQGNSA. The CDR3 loop is CASSPRTVISPLHL. The CDR3 nucleotides are TGTGCCAGCAGCCCCCGGACAGTAATTTCACCCCTCCACCTT.

The rearrangement joins TRBV6-1 to TRBJ1-2, with unresolved D. The germline V gene encodes CDR1 MNHNS and CDR2 SASEGT. Trimming left V 5 bases short and J 8 bases short, with 18 bases between. CDR3 length equals 14 residues. The DNA of the CDR3 is TGTGCCAGCAGTCAAAACTCTTCGTTGCAAGGCTACACCTTC. Amino acids: CASSQNSSLQGYTF.

This clonotype has a count of ten or more. This chain uses TRBV10-3 with TRBJ1-5; D perhaps matches TRBD1 (5 bases). V lost 8 bases, J lost 8 bases, and 22 bases lay in between. This CDR3 has 15 amino acids. Germline CDR1 ENHRY, CDR2 SYGVKD. The CDR3 spells CAISSWDGCSKPQHF. As DNA, the CDR3 is TGTGCCATCTCCTCGTGGGACGGGTGTAGTAAGCCCCAGCATTTT.

This clonotype was seen repeatedly, ten times or more. This sequence joins TRBV6-5 and TRBJ1-2; no clear D. The length of the CDR3 is 15 residues. V was shortened by 2 bases and J by 2 bases, with 12 bases between the two germline ends. The germline CDR1 and CDR2 sequences are MNHEY and SVGAGI. CDR3 sequence reads: CASSYGKNSNYGYTF. CDR3 coding DNA: TGTGCCAGCAGTTACGGGAAGAACTCGAACTATGGCTACACCTTC.

This clonotype was detected ten times or more. V and J are TRBV7-9 and TRBJ1-5; D is unresolved. This CDR3 spans 14 amino acids. V was trimmed by 5 bases and J by 7 bases, leaving 15 bases between them. Looked up from germline, CDR1 is SEHNR and CDR2 is FQNEAQ (reference sequence). The CDR3 region is CASSLVGVGQPQHF. The CDR3 coding sequence is TGTGCCAGCAGCCTAGTGGGAGTGGGACAGCCCCAGCATTTT.

This clonotype was seen at least ten times. V and J are TRBV6-1 and TRBJ1-2, with unresolved D. The V gene lost 2 bases and the J gene lost 4 bases, with 14 bases spanning the gap. From germline, CDR1 is MNHNS and CDR2 SASEGT. The CDR3 contains 15 residues. This CDR3 reads CASSEIRRRSYGYTF. DNA of the CDR3: TGTGCCAGCAGTGAAATTCGGAGACGGAGCTATGGCTACACCTTC.

This clonotype has a count of ten or more. This sequence joins TRBV19 and TRBJ1-2; the D gene is possibly TRBD1 (6 bases). Between the trimmed V and J ends, which lost 6 bases and 4 bases, there was a span of 9 bases. From germline, CDR1 is LNHDA and CDR2 SQIVND (reference sequence). This CDR3 is 12 amino acids long. The CDR3 nucleotides are TGTGCCAGTAGAACAGGGTCCTATGGCTACACCTTC. The encoded protein is CASRTGSYGYTF. Variable domain in full (rest from reference TRBV19 and TRBJ1-2): DGGITQSPKYLFRKEGQNVTLSCEQNLNHDAMYWYRQDPGQGLRLIYYSQIVNDFQKGDIAEGYSVSREKKESFPLTVTSAQKNPTAFYLCASRTGSYGYTFGSGTRLTVV.

This clonotype was detected ten times or more. The chain combines TRBV12-3 or TRBV12-4 with TRBJ1-1, with 8 bases matching TRBD1. The CDR3 covers 14 residues. V shed 5 bases, J shed 3 bases, and the junction held 5 bases outside the gene matches. Here the CDR3 reads CASSGRGQDTEAFF. The CDR3 DNA is TGTGCCAGCAGTGGCAGGGGGCAGGACACTGAAGCTTTCTTT.

At least ten counts were recorded for this clonotype. This chain connects TRBV27 to TRBJ2-2; D is undetermined. Germline lookup yields CDR1 MNHEY and CDR2 SMNVEV (reference sequence). The CDR3 consists of 14 residues. V lost 6 bases to trimming and J lost 6 bases, with 14 bases between them. CDR3 DNA sequence: TGTGCCAGCAGGGATCTAGGGATTGCCGGGGAGCTGTTTTTT. Protein sequence: CASRDLGIAGELFF.

This clonotype turned up a few times. The chain carries TRBV27 and TRBJ1-1, with 7 bases identical to TRBD1. Germline V gene lookup returns CDR1 MNHEY and CDR2 SMNVEV (reference sequence). V was clipped by 6 bases and J by 6 bases; unmatched bases: 10. The CDR3 spans 14 residues. The CDR3 coding sequence is TGTGCCAGCAGCCTAGACAGGGCTAGGCCTGAAGCTTTCTTT. This codes for CASSLDRARPEAFF.

This clonotype was seen a single time. The rearrangement links TRBV28 to TRBJ1-2; 9 bases match TRBD1. This CDR3 is built from 14 residues. From germline, CDR1 is MDHEN and CDR2 SYDVKM. V lost 6 bases to trimming and J lost 2 bases; unmatched junction nucleotides: 4. CDR3 region: CASRGQGKNYGYTF. Written as DNA, the CDR3 is TGTGCCAGCAGAGGACAGGGGAAGAACTATGGCTACACCTTC.

At least ten counts were recorded for this clonotype. The chain combines TRBV29-1 with TRBJ1-1; 8 bases map to TRBD1. The CDR3 covers 13 residues. In germline, CDR1 is SQVTM, CDR2 ANQGSEA. V lost 4 bases and J lost 4; bases outside the gene matches: 5. In DNA form, the CDR3 reads TGCAGCGTTGTGGGCACAGGGGGCACTGAAGCTTTCTTT. Its protein product is CSVVGTGGTEAFF.

In regard to this clonotype: At one boundary the junction diverges from the germline segment, which might be a read error. J is TRBJ1-3 and V is TRBV6-5; TRBD1 is a possible D gene (5 bases). Germline V CDR1 and CDR2: MNHEY, SVGAGI. The CDR3 totals 17 residues. DNA of the CDR3: TGTGCCAGCAGTTACTTGGGAGGGGACGGCTCTGGTAACACCATATATTTT. This sequence encodes CASSYLGGDGSGNTIYF.

This clonotype has a count of ten or more. The gene calls are TRBV20-1 and TRBJ2-7; 8 positions agree with TRBD1. CDR3 size: 15 residues. Germline V gene data show CDR1 as DFQATT and CDR2 as SNEGSKA (reference sequence). J gave up 2 bases and V 0 bases, and 6 bases lay outside the gene matches. CDR3 sequence (DNA): TGCAGTGCTAGAGATCCCGGGACAGGAGCCTACGAGCAGTACTTC. The encoded protein is CSARDPGTGAYEQYF.

The chain couples TRBV30 to TRBJ2-7, with 14 bases matching TRBD2. The CDR3 loop spans 16 amino acids. V dropped 4 bases and J dropped 1; count of bases not matched to a gene: 6. Germline V gene data show CDR1 as GTSNPN and CDR2 as SVGIG (reference sequence). CDR3 loop: CAWMGLAGVGSYEQYF. The CDR3 nucleotides read TGTGCCTGGATGGGACTAGCGGGAGTAGGGTCCTACGAGCAGTACTTC.

This clonotype has at least ten counts. This may arise from a read error, as a much more abundant clone is one base away. The rearrangement links TRBV12-3 or TRBV12-4 to TRBJ1-2; D is ambiguous. Trimming shortened V by 0 bases and J by 4 bases, and 6 bases separated the two germline ends. The CDR3 sequence is 13 residues long. The CDR3 coding sequence is TGTGCCAGCAGTTTAGCGGCAGTCTATGGCTACACCTTC. This encodes CASSLAAVYGYTF.

At least ten counts were recorded for this clonotype. J is TRBJ1-1 and V is TRBV4-1; D remains unclear. CDR3 length: 14 residues. V gave up 4 bases and J gave up 7 bases, with 16 bases separating them. Germline CDR1 MGHRA, CDR2 YSYEKL. The DNA for the CDR3 is TGCGCCAGCAGCCCCCTCGGAGGGCGGGGTGAAGCTTTCTTT. Encoded protein: CASSPLGGRGEAFF.